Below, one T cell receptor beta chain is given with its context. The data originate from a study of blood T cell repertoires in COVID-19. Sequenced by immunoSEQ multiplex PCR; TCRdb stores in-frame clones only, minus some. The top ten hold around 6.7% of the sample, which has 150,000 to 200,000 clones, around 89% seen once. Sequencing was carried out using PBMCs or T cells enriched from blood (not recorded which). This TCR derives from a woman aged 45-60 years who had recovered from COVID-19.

The CDR3 nucleotides read TGTGCCACCAGTCAGGGTTCCGAGCAGTACTTC. Its translation is CATSQGSEQYF. The genes are TRBV24-1 and TRBJ2-7; D possibly corresponds to TRBD1 (5 bases). The CDR3 is made up of 11 amino acids. Germline loops: CDR1 KGHDR, CDR2 SFDVKD. The germline V and J ends were trimmed by 6 bases and 6 bases, with 8 bases remaining between them.